One sample yielded the 10 T cell receptor beta chains listed below, sequenced in a study of shared T cell receptors in the human thymus. Produced via immunoSEQ multiplex PCR; TCRdb's table is partial and in-frame only. The sample holds hundreds of thousands of clones, 85% to 95% seen once. The sample taken for sequencing was thymocytes. Receptors originate from a human donor.

The sample holds one count of this clone. The chain recombines TRBV29-1 with TRBJ2-1, with 12 bases matching TRBD2. V lost 3 bases and J lost 8; bases outside the gene matches: 14. The CDR3 is 17 amino acids. CDR1 SQVTM and CDR2 ANQGSEA come from the germline V gene. As DNA, the CDR3 is TGCAGCGTTGAGGGGGAAAGACTAGCGGGAGAAGTACATGAGCAGTTCTTC. Amino acids: CSVEGERLAGEVHEQFF.

This rearrangement joins TRBV4-1 to TRBJ2-7, with no clear D. This CDR3 contains 13 residues. Germline CDR1 reads MGHRA; CDR2 reads YSYEKL. V was trimmed by 0 bases and J by 7 bases, leaving 10 bases between them. CDR3 sequence reads: CASSQEFGWEQYF. CDR3 sequence (DNA): TGCGCCAGCAGCCAAGAGTTCGGGTGGGAGCAGTACTTC.

The chain links TRBV14 to TRBJ2-1; D perhaps matches TRBD1 (6 bases). Trimming took off 1 base at V and 4 bases at J, with 11 bases between the two ends. The germline V gene encodes CDR1 SGHDN and CDR2 FVKESK. This CDR3 region has 15 residues. CDR3 in DNA: TGTGCCAGCAGCCAAGGGACAGAAGGATACAATGAGCAGTTCTTC. It encodes CASSQGTEGYNEQFF.

The CDR3 nucleotides read TGTGCCATCAGTGATTCAGCGGGCACAGATACGCAGTATTTT. Protein: CAISDSAGTDTQYF. The chain uses TRBV10-3 and TRBJ2-3; possibly TRBD2 for D (5 bases). This CDR3 region has 14 residues. Trimming shortened V by 3 bases and J by 1 base, and 8 bases separated the two germline ends. In germline, CDR1 is ENHRY, CDR2 SYGVKD.

V and J are TRBV7-2 and TRBJ1-1, with 10 positions matching TRBD1. V gave up 2 bases and J gave up 0 bases; unmatched junction bases: 3. Per the germline V gene, CDR1 is SGHTA and CDR2 is FQGNSA. The CDR3 contains 16 residues. The CDR3 region is CASSLRQGALNTEAFF. The DNA for the CDR3 is TGTGCCAGCAGCTTAAGACAGGGGGCTTTGAACACTGAAGCTTTCTTT.

J is TRBJ1-2 and V is TRBV28, with TRBD1 identical over 7 bases. V trimming: 2 bases; J trimming: 8 bases; junction bases outside the gene matches: 20. The germline V gene encodes CDR1 MDHEN and CDR2 SYDVKM. The CDR3 has 18 residues. Written as DNA, the CDR3 is TGTGCCAGCAGTTTACGCCGGCCCCTCCCCGGACAGGTCAGCGGCTACACCTTC. Translating it yields CASSLRRPLPGQVSGYTF.

The sample holds a few counts of this clone. The gene calls are TRBV5-4 and TRBJ1-1; unclear D gene. This CDR3 region has 14 residues. Trimming pared 4 bases from V and 4 bases from J, leaving 14 bases between. The germline V gene has CDR1 SGHNT and CDR2 YYREEE (reference sequence). The CDR3 loop reads CASSGRGRGTEAFF. The CDR3, as DNA: TGTGCCAGCAGCGGGCGCGGTCGAGGCACTGAAGCTTTCTTT.

The chain is built from TRBV14 and TRBJ2-2; perhaps TRBD2 as D (5 bases). CDR3 size: 13 residues. The ends were cut back, 10 bases at V and 0 bases at J, with 9 bases in the middle. CDR1 is SGHDN and CDR2 is FVKESK in the germline V gene. CDR3 amino acids: CATGSANTGELFF. CDR3 sequence (DNA): TGTGCCACTGGTAGCGCGAACACCGGGGAGCTGTTTTTT.

J is TRBJ2-1 and V is TRBV27, with a possible D match to TRBD1 (6 bases). Germline V gives CDR1 MNHEY, CDR2 SMNVEV (reference sequence). Trimming cost V 0 bases and J 4 bases, with 22 bases left between them. The CDR3 runs 19 residues. The CDR3 reads CASSLSIFGAGAGYNEQFF. In DNA form, the CDR3 reads TGTGCCAGCAGTTTATCAATCTTCGGTGCAGGGGCCGGTTACAATGAGCAGTTCTTC.

This clone was detected once. The chain carries TRBV11-2 and TRBJ2-7; D perhaps matches TRBD1 (6 bases). Between the trimmed V and J ends, which lost 3 bases and 4 bases, there was a span of 19 bases. CDR3 length: 16 amino acids. The germline CDR1 and CDR2 sequences are SGHAT and FQNNGV. In DNA form, the CDR3 reads TGTGCCAGCAGCTTGGGTCCGACAGGCCTCGGGTACGAGCAGTACTTC. Translation: CASSLGPTGLGYEQYF.